The 14 T cell receptor beta chains below all came from one sample that was sequenced in a study of T cells in Graves' hyperthyroidism and ophthalmopathy. RNA transcripts gave rise to amplified TCR beta CDR3 regions. First-round RT-PCR of the TCR CDR3 relied on the HTBI primer set. TCRdb reprocessed the multiplex PCR reads with MiXCR, giving one entry per CDR3 protein. The sample has over 650,000 distinct CDR3 sequences; around 17% are singletons. The sequencing sample was made of blood. These receptors originate from a young man with Graves' hyperthyroidism.

Many counts were recorded for this clonotype. The CDR3 region has the DNA TGTGCCAGCTCACTACTGTCCTCGGGGGAGACCCAGTACTTC. Its protein product is CASSLLSSGETQYF. The V and J genes are TRBV18 and TRBJ2-5, with D possibly matching TRBD2 (5 bases). V lost 4 bases and J lost 5, with 14 bases in between. This CDR3 is 14 amino acids long. The germline gives CDR1 KGHSH, CDR2 LQKENI. Looking up the rest from reference TRBV18 and TRBJ2-5 gives the full variable domain: NAGVMQNPRHLVRRRGQEARLRCSPMKGHSHVYWYRQLPEEGLKFMVYLQKENIIDESGMPKERFSAEFPKEGPSILRIQQVVRGDSAAYFCASSLLSSGETQYFGPGTRLLVL.

This clonotype was recorded many times. This chain uses TRBV11-2 with TRBJ2-1; TRBD1 matches 9 bases. The CDR3 is made up of 14 amino acids. The J segment lost 8 bases and the V segment lost 5 bases, leaving 7 bases of the junction unmatched. Germline CDR1 reads SGHAT; CDR2 reads FQNNGV. This CDR3 reads CASSINRGPYEQFF. CDR3 in DNA: TGTGCCAGCAGCATTAACAGGGGGCCGTATGAGCAGTTCTTC. Complete variable domain (other parts from reference TRBV11-2 and TRBJ2-1): EAGVAQSPRYKIIEKRQSVAFWCNPISGHATLYWYQQILGQGPKLLIQFQNNGVVDDSQLPKDRFSAERLKGVDSTLKIQPAKLEDSAVYLCASSINRGPYEQFFGPGTRLTVL.

This clonotype turned up a few times. This rearrangement joins TRBV28 to TRBJ2-4; maybe TRBD1 (5 bases). Germline CDR1 and CDR2: MDHEN and SYDVKM. CDR3 length: 14 amino acids. The V and J ends lost 6 bases and 6 bases respectively, with 15 bases between them. The CDR3: CASRLQGGGNIQYF. The CDR3 DNA sequence: TGTGCCAGCAGACTCCAGGGCGGTGGAAACATTCAGTACTTC.

This clonotype was counted between two and nine times. The chain combines TRBV20-1 with TRBJ2-3; 9 bases map to TRBD2. V lost 2 bases, J lost 4 bases, and 10 bases stayed unmatched. The CDR3 has 16 residues. From germline, CDR1 is DFQATT and CDR2 SNEGSKA (reference sequence). This CDR3 is CSARRLASGTADTQYF. CDR3 DNA sequence: TGCAGTGCTAGAAGGTTGGCTAGCGGGACGGCAGATACGCAGTATTTT.

This clonotype came up many times. The chain uses TRBV5-1 and TRBJ2-1; unclear D gene. The CDR3 spans 14 residues. Germline CDR1 SGHRS, CDR2 YFSETQ. With 0 bases removed from V and 2 bases from J, the gap between germline ends came to 6 bases. CDR3 in amino acids: CASSLEPPYNEQFF. The CDR3 DNA sequence: TGCGCCAGCAGCTTGGAACCTCCCTACAATGAGCAGTTCTTC.

In this sample, this clonotype turned up a few times. Here the CDR3 DNA reads TGTGCCAGCAGTTCCTTCGGGACTAGCGGGGGCTATGAGCAGTTCTTC. Translating it yields CASSSFGTSGGYEQFF. The V call is TRBV27, the J call TRBJ2-1, with TRBD2 matching 14 bases. After removal of 4 bases from V and 8 bases from J, the junction contained 7 bases not matched to a gene. The CDR3 loop spans 16 amino acids. CDR1 MNHEY and CDR2 SMNVEV come from the germline V gene (reference sequence).

This clonotype has just a few counts. In DNA, the CDR3 is TGCAGTGCTAGAGATCGGCGGCAGGGAGCCGGAAACACCATATATTTT. This codes for CSARDRRQGAGNTIYF. The V and J genes are TRBV20-1 and TRBJ1-3, with D possibly TRBD1 on 5 matching bases. The CDR3 extends over 16 amino acids. V was pared by 0 bases and J by 4 bases, with 16 bases between. Germline V gene data show CDR1 as DFQATT and CDR2 as SNEGSKA (reference sequence).

This clonotype was seen at least ten times. This chain joins TRBV20-1 and TRBJ2-5; D gene uncertain. The CDR3 has 12 amino acids. The V and J ends lost 5 bases and 3 bases respectively, with 10 bases between them. Germline V CDR1 and CDR2: DFQATT, SNEGSKA (reference sequence). The CDR3 is CSAGVAEETQYF. Written as DNA, the CDR3 is TGCAGTGCTGGCGTCGCGGAAGAGACCCAGTACTTC.

This clonotype appeared many times. The gene calls are TRBV27 and TRBJ2-7, with TRBD2 identical over 8 bases. Germline CDR1 and CDR2: MNHEY and SMNVEV (reference sequence). V was pared by 6 bases and J by 4 bases, with 11 bases of the junction left unmatched. The CDR3 covers 15 residues. The CDR3, as DNA: TGTGCCAGCAGCCTAGAAGCGGGAGTCGGTTACGAGCAGTACTTC. Protein: CASSLEAGVGYEQYF.

The chain employs TRBV4-2 and TRBJ1-4; possible D gene TRBD1, 5 bases. Germline V gene data show CDR1 as LGHNA and CDR2 as YNFKEQ. This CDR3 comprises 19 residues. The V end was cut by 0 bases, the J end by 5 bases, with 22 bases between. CDR3 region: CASSQDWGRGYGANEKLFF. CDR3 DNA sequence: TGTGCCAGCAGCCAAGATTGGGGTCGGGGGTATGGGGCCAATGAAAAACTGTTTTTT.

This sequence joins TRBV6-4 and TRBJ2-3, with 7 positions matching TRBD2. The CDR3 totals 15 residues. Germline V gene data show CDR1 as MRHNA and CDR2 as SNTAGT. V was clipped by 5 bases and J by 3 bases; unmatched bases: 8. CDR3 in amino acids: CASSPSRGSTDTQYF. The CDR3 DNA is TGTGCCAGCAGTCCGAGTCGCGGGAGTACAGATACGCAGTATTTT.

This clonotype has a count of ten or more. This chain uses TRBV5-5 with TRBJ2-1; weak D call: TRBD2 (8 bases). Trimming cost V 2 bases and J 10 bases, with 19 bases left between them. Looked up from germline, CDR1 is SGHKS and CDR2 is YYEKEE (reference sequence). The CDR3 is 15 residues long. CDR3 bases: TGTGCCAGCAGCTTATTACCGGGACTAGGGGGCGAGCAGTTCTTC. Amino acid sequence: CASSLLPGLGGEQFF.

Comments on this clonotype: A much larger clone differs by one base, so this may be a read error. This sequence joins TRBV27 and TRBJ2-7; tentatively, D is TRBD2 (6 bases). The CDR3 has 11 residues. CDR1 is MNHEY, CDR2 SMNVEV, per germline (reference sequence). CDR3 sequence: CTTGDPTRQYF. Written as DNA, the CDR3 is TGTACCACGGGGGACCCAACCAGGCAGTACTTC.

This clonotype showed up many times. The chain couples TRBV28 to TRBJ2-5; 7 bases map to TRBD2. Germline V gives CDR1 MDHEN, CDR2 SYDVKM. This CDR3 has 20 amino acids. Unmatched junction bases numbered 20, after V lost 2 bases and J lost 2 bases. The CDR3, as DNA: TGTGCCAGCAGTTTACCCAGGCGGGACTACAAACGTCATGTTCAAGAGACCCAGTACTTC. Its translation is CASSLPRRDYKRHVQETQYF.